These 27 T cell receptor beta chains originate from one sample sequenced in a study of T cell responses to AZD1222 COVID-19 vaccine. The table came from immunoSEQ multiplex PCR; TCRdb's copy has only in-frame clones and leaves some out. The sample includes roughly 180,000 clones, about nine tenths seen only once; the top ten take approximately 2%. The sequenced sample was peripheral blood, obtained on day 0 of AZD1222 vaccination. The receptor set was obtained from an adult in good health.

In DNA form, the CDR3 reads TGTGCCAGCAGCTTTTCCGGGTTGGCCTACGAGCAGTACTTC. It yields the protein CASSFSGLAYEQYF. The chain is built from TRBV5-6 and TRBJ2-7; no clear D gene. The germline gives CDR1 SGHDT, CDR2 YYEEEE. The CDR3 is 14 amino acids. V was cut by 2 bases and J by 2 bases, with 11 bases left in between.

The V call is TRBV2, the J call TRBJ1-5; D unclear. The CDR3 is 15 residues long. Germline lookup yields CDR1 SNHLY and CDR2 FYNNEI. V lost 3 bases, J lost 7 bases, and 16 bases lay in between. Here the CDR3 DNA reads TGTGCCAGCAGTGAGGCCGACACCGGCACCCAGCCCCAGCATTTT. This translates into CASSEADTGTQPQHF.

The chain has TRBV2 and TRBJ1-1; 8 positions agree with TRBD1. CDR1 is SNHLY and CDR2 is FYNNEI in the germline V gene. V lost 6 bases and J lost 4; bases outside the gene matches: 4. CDR3 length: 13 residues. The CDR3 nucleotides are TGTGCCAGCAGGGACAGGGAGGCCACTGAAGCTTTCTTT. The encoded protein is CASRDREATEAFF.

V usage is TRBV19 and J usage is TRBJ2-6, with D possibly called TRBD1 or TRBD2 (6 bases each). Per the germline V gene, CDR1 is LNHDA and CDR2 is SQIVND (reference sequence). The CDR3 length is 18 residues. Deletions cut 2 bases from V and 1 base from J, with 15 bases between. The CDR3 loop is CASSIRGVLTSGANVLTF. DNA for the CDR3: TGTGCCAGTAGTATAAGGGGGGTGCTTACTTCTGGGGCCAACGTCCTGACTTTC.

The DNA for the CDR3 is TGTGCCAGCAGACCTACAGGGGGCAATCAGCCCCAGCATTTT. Translated, it gives CASRPTGGNQPQHF. The gene calls are TRBV6-5 and TRBJ1-5; 7 positions agree with TRBD1. The germline CDR1 and CDR2 sequences are MNHEY and SVGAGI. This CDR3 is 14 amino acids long. V lost 6 bases and J lost 2; bases outside the gene matches: 4.

The rearrangement joins TRBV19 to TRBJ1-5; TRBD1 is a possible D gene (5 bases). Germline assignment: CDR1 LNHDA and CDR2 SQIVND (reference sequence). Trimming shortened V by 5 bases and J by 3 bases, and 17 bases separated the two germline ends. The CDR3 extends over 16 amino acids. CDR3 bases: TGTGCCAGTAGTTTTGAGACAGCCCTCATCAATCAGCCCCAGCATTTT. It is translated as CASSFETALINQPQHF.

This chain connects TRBV28 to TRBJ1-5; 8 bases are a match to TRBD1. The ends lost 8 bases at V and 3 bases at J; junction bases unmatched: 9. Germline CDR1 and CDR2: MDHEN and SYDVKM. The CDR3 loop spans 15 amino acids. The CDR3, as DNA: TGTGCCAGCGATGAGCAGGGGGCCAACAATCAGCCCCAGCATTTT. Translating it yields CASDEQGANNQPQHF.

The V call is TRBV6-5, the J call TRBJ1-1, with D hard to call. Trimming left V 5 bases short and J 0 bases short, with 7 bases between. CDR1 MNHEY and CDR2 SVGAGI come from the germline V gene. This CDR3 region has 13 residues. CDR3 DNA sequence: TGTGCCAGCAGTCCCCACATGAACACTGAAGCTTTCTTT. This sequence encodes CASSPHMNTEAFF.

The chain has TRBV5-1 and TRBJ1-2, with D maybe TRBD1 (5 bases). This CDR3 region has 13 residues. Trimming removed 0 bases from V and 5 bases from J, with 8 bases in between. CDR1 and CDR2 (germline): SGHRS, YFSETQ. This CDR3 reads CASSLAQGYGYTF. The CDR3 DNA reads as TGCGCCAGCAGCTTGGCCCAGGGTTATGGCTACACCTTC.

The chain joins TRBV9 to TRBJ1-1; tentatively, D is TRBD1 (5 bases). The CDR3 contains 15 residues. Trimming pared 3 bases from V and 0 bases from J, leaving 12 bases between. Germline CDR1 reads SGDLS; CDR2 reads YYNGEE. The CDR3 coding sequence is TGTGCCAGCAGCGCGTCGGGGCAGTTGAACACTGAAGCTTTCTTT. It encodes CASSASGQLNTEAFF.

The genes are TRBV30 and TRBJ2-2; no clear D gene. V was pared by 7 bases and J by 4 bases, with 25 bases between. This CDR3 has 17 amino acids. Germline V gene lookup returns CDR1 GTSNPN and CDR2 SVGIG (reference sequence). CDR3 sequence: CASYLVSPSIGTGELFF. CDR3 sequence (DNA): TGTGCCTCCTATTTAGTCTCGCCCTCGATAGGCACCGGGGAGCTGTTTTTT. The whole variable domain, filled in from reference TRBV30 and TRBJ2-2, reads SQTIHQWPATLVQPVGSPLSLECTVEGTSNPNLYWYRQAAGRGLQLLFYSVGIGQISSEVPQNLSASRPQDRQFILSSKKLLLSDSGFYLCASYLVSPSIGTGELFFGEGSRLTVL.

This rearrangement joins TRBV11-2 to TRBJ2-7; D is possibly TRBD2 (6 bases). Germline V gene sequence: CDR1 SGHAT, CDR2 FQNNGV. The length of the CDR3 is 16 residues. Trimming left V 5 bases short and J 0 bases short, with 17 bases between. The CDR3 loop reads CASSLVEGLGSYEQYF. CDR3 bases: TGTGCCAGCAGCCTAGTGGAGGGTCTGGGCTCCTACGAGCAGTACTTC.

The rearrangement uses TRBV10-3 and TRBJ2-7; TRBD1 matches 8 bases. CDR3 length: 13 residues. The V gene end was trimmed by 2 bases and the J gene end by 6 bases; junction bases not matched to a gene: 3. CDR1 ENHRY and CDR2 SYGVKD come from the germline V gene. CDR3: CAISEGQGLEQYF. The CDR3 DNA follows: TGTGCCATCAGTGAGGGACAGGGCCTCGAGCAGTACTTC.

This chain uses TRBV6-6 with TRBJ2-7; the match to TRBD1 covers 8 bases. Per germline, CDR1 MNHNY and CDR2 SVGAGI (reference sequence). V dropped 0 bases and J dropped 1; count of bases not matched to a gene: 5. The CDR3 has 16 amino acids. The CDR3 nucleotides read TGTGCCAGCAGTTACTCCACTGGACAGGGATCCTACGAGCAGTACTTC. It encodes CASSYSTGQGSYEQYF.

Here the CDR3 reads CAWTSGGVKETQYF. CDR3 sequence (DNA): TGTGCCTGGACTAGCGGGGGGGTCAAAGAGACCCAGTACTTC. The chain employs TRBV30 and TRBJ2-5; TRBD2 agrees at 12 bases. CDR3 length: 14 amino acids. Germline CDR1 GTSNPN, CDR2 SVGIG (reference sequence). Trimming at V came to 4 bases and at J to 3 bases, leaving 3 bases not matched to a gene.

CDR3 nucleotide sequence: TGTGCCTGGAGGGGGTCATGGGACACTACTGGCTACACCTTC. Amino acids: CAWRGSWDTTGYTF. The chain uses TRBV30 and TRBJ1-2; tentative D call: TRBD1 (6 bases). The CDR3 is 14 residues long. Germline values: CDR1 GTSNPN, CDR2 SVGIG (reference sequence). V lost 3 bases and J lost 7, with 18 bases in between.

The chain couples TRBV30 to TRBJ1-6; D is ambiguous. Trimming left V 5 bases short and J 1 base short, with 6 bases between. The CDR3 has 13 amino acids. The germline CDR1 and CDR2 sequences are GTSNPN and SVGIG (reference sequence). The chain's CDR3 is CAWEESYNSPLHF. CDR3 in DNA: TGTGCCTGGGAGGAGTCCTATAATTCACCCCTCCACTTT. The full variable domain, rest sourced from reference TRBV30 and TRBJ1-6, is SQTIHQWPATLVQPVGSPLSLECTVEGTSNPNLYWYRQAAGRGLQLLFYSVGIGQISSEVPQNLSASRPQDRQFILSSKKLLLSDSGFYLCAWEESYNSPLHFGNGTRLTVT.

V usage is TRBV7-8 and J usage is TRBJ2-5; D is undetermined. V lost 5 bases and J lost 5, with 9 bases in between. This CDR3 has 12 amino acids. Per germline, CDR1 SGHVS and CDR2 FQNEAQ. CDR3 loop: CASSPGWETQYF. For the CDR3, the DNA is TGTGCCAGCAGCCCAGGATGGGAGACCCAGTACTTC.

The gene calls are TRBV5-1 and TRBJ2-2; D is unclear. Trimming shortened V by 0 bases and J by 6 bases, and 12 bases separated the two germline ends. This CDR3 has 15 residues. Germline assignment: CDR1 SGHRS and CDR2 YFSETQ. CDR3 coding DNA: TGCGCCAGCAGCTTGGACAATTCCGTTCCCGGGGAGCTGTTTTTT. As protein: CASSLDNSVPGELFF.

The rearrangement uses TRBV7-9 and TRBJ2-7; perhaps TRBD1 as D (6 bases). The CDR3 is 16 residues long. V was shortened by 5 bases and J by 5 bases, with 22 bases between the two germline ends. The germline V gene has CDR1 SEHNR and CDR2 FQNEAQ (reference sequence). This CDR3 reads CASSTEKTGGTHEQYF. In DNA, the CDR3 is TGTGCCAGCAGCACCGAAAAGACAGGTGGGACCCACGAGCAGTACTTC.

In its sample, this clone was seen once. The chain employs TRBV7-3 and TRBJ2-3, with 8 bases fitting TRBD1. The CDR3 consists of 16 residues. V gave up 4 bases and J gave up 1 base; unmatched junction bases: 7. The germline V gene encodes CDR1 SGHTA and CDR2 FQGTGA. The CDR3 DNA is TGTGCCAGCAGCTCGACATCGGGACAGGGCACAGATACGCAGTATTTT. This translates into CASSSTSGQGTDTQYF.

The gene calls are TRBV15 and TRBJ2-2; D is possibly TRBD1 (5 bases). Germline-derived CDR1 and CDR2 are LNHNV and YYDKDF (reference sequence). The length of the CDR3 is 14 residues. Trimming stripped 6 bases from V and 4 bases from J, with 12 bases between. In DNA, the CDR3 is TGTGCCACCAGGAAGACAGTGAGCACCGGGGAGCTGTTTTTT. As protein: CATRKTVSTGELFF.

The genes are TRBV7-2 and TRBJ2-7; 8 bases match TRBD1. The CDR3 length is 16 residues. Germline CDR1 SGHTA, CDR2 FQGNSA. The V segment lost 0 bases and the J segment 3 bases; nucleotides outside the gene matches: 7. The chain's CDR3 is CASSLAPGQENYEQYF. DNA for the CDR3: TGTGCCAGCAGCTTAGCCCCGGGACAGGAGAACTACGAGCAGTACTTC.

The V gene is TRBV27, the J gene TRBJ1-2, with D tentatively TRBD1 (6 bases). The CDR3 is 13 residues long. The germline CDR1 and CDR2 sequences are MNHEY and SMNVEV (reference sequence). The ends were cut back, 7 bases at V and 5 bases at J, with 14 bases in the middle. Here the CDR3 DNA reads TGTGCCAGCACCGGGGGGGCTGGGTATGGCTACACCTTC. Residues: CASTGGAGYGYTF.

The chain recombines TRBV23-1 with TRBJ2-1, with D unresolved. TRBV23-1 is annotated as an ORF whose role is uncertain. V lost 6 bases and J 3 bases, leaving 12 bases between the germline ends. This CDR3 has 14 amino acids. This CDR3 is CASRYPRIYNEQFF. The CDR3, as DNA: TGCGCCAGCAGATACCCAAGGATCTACAATGAGCAGTTCTTC.

The genes are TRBV18 and TRBJ2-7; D is ambiguous. The CDR3 spans 17 residues. The germline V gene encodes CDR1 KGHSH and CDR2 LQKENI. Trimming shortened V by 4 bases and J by 0 bases, and 19 bases separated the two germline ends. CDR3 coding DNA: TGTGCCAGCTCACGATTGGGATCGGCTGCTAGCTCCTACGAGCAGTACTTC. Translating gives CASSRLGSAASSYEQYF. Filled out from reference TRBV18 and TRBJ2-7, the complete variable domain reads NAGVMQNPRHLVRRRGQEARLRCSPMKGHSHVYWYRQLPEEGLKFMVYLQKENIIDESGMPKERFSAEFPKEGPSILRIQQVVRGDSAAYFCASSRLGSAASSYEQYFGPGTRLTVT.

This chain links TRBV2 with TRBJ1-4; 8 bases fit TRBD1. After removal of 7 bases from V and 6 bases from J, the junction contained 10 bases not matched to a gene. The CDR3 has 15 amino acids. Germline loops: CDR1 SNHLY, CDR2 FYNNEI. CDR3 DNA sequence: TGTGCCAGCAATAAATTACAGGGGGGTGATGAAAAACTGTTTTTT. Protein sequence: CASNKLQGGDEKLFF.